The 13 T cell receptor beta chains in this list originate from one sample, sequenced in a study of T-cell memory formation after mild COVID-19. From the 5' RACE reads, TCRdb called clonotypes with MiXCR, one entry per CDR3 protein. This table holds approximately 290,000 distinct CDR3 sequences, around 15% found once. Sequences were obtained from PBMCs or a T cell subset sorted from them (not recorded which). These TCRs come from a man younger than 35 who had mild COVID-19 (a few samples of this study predate the infection). Cell type and time point are not known.

This clonotype was counted only a few times. The chain employs TRBV6-4 and TRBJ2-1; possibly TRBD1 or TRBD2 for D (5 bases each). This CDR3 is 13 amino acids long. Germline V lookup: CDR1 MRHNA, CDR2 SNTAGT. The germline V and J ends were trimmed by 0 bases and 6 bases, with 6 bases remaining between them. The CDR3 loop is CASSDSGTNEQFF. For the CDR3, the DNA is TGTGCCAGCAGTGACTCGGGGACCAATGAGCAGTTCTTC.

CDR3: CASRFGTLEETQYF. The CDR3 DNA reads as TGTGCCAGCAGGTTCGGAACCTTGGAAGAGACCCAGTACTTC. The chain links TRBV7-8 to TRBJ2-5, with D hard to call. V dropped 6 bases and J dropped 3 bases, with 14 bases sitting between them. This CDR3 contains 14 residues. CDR1 SGHVS and CDR2 FQNEAQ come from the germline V gene.

The chain carries TRBV5-1 and TRBJ2-5; unclear D gene. V lost 5 bases to trimming and J lost 5 bases, with 10 bases between them. Germline V gene sequence: CDR1 SGHRS, CDR2 YFSETQ. This CDR3 has 12 amino acids. CDR3 amino acids: CASRPDTETQYF. For the CDR3, the DNA is TGCGCCAGCAGACCCGACACTGAGACCCAGTACTTC.

With regard to this clonotype: The junction shows a germline mismatch at one end, possibly a read error. The V gene is TRBV6-2 or TRBV6-3, the J gene TRBJ2-7, with D maybe TRBD2 (5 bases). The CDR3 sequence is 11 residues long. Germline V CDR1 and CDR2: MNHEY, SVGEGT. CDR3 bases: TGTGCCAGCAGTTACAGAGGGTCCACGGACTTC. Encoded protein: CASSYRGSTDF.

There are a few counts of this clonotype. The CDR3 is CASSPGTGYGEQYV. CDR3 DNA sequence: TGTGCCAGCAGCCCAGGGACAGGGTACGGCGAGCAGTACGTC. The rearrangement uses TRBV5-5 and TRBJ2-7; 9 bases are a match to TRBD1. Per the germline V gene, CDR1 is SGHKS and CDR2 is YYEKEE (reference sequence). V shed 4 bases and J 6 bases; nucleotides not matched to a gene: 8. The CDR3 has 14 amino acids.

At least ten counts were recorded for this clonotype. This sequence joins TRBV5-1 and TRBJ2-2; either TRBD1 or TRBD2 may fit D (6 bases each). The CDR3 length is 15 residues. V was cut by 1 base and J by 4 bases, with 11 bases left in between. Per germline, CDR1 SGHRS and CDR2 YFSETQ. This CDR3 is CASSLSGEVTGELFF. The CDR3 DNA follows: TGCGCCAGCAGCTTGTCAGGGGAGGTCACCGGGGAGCTGTTTTTT. Using reference TRBV5-1 and TRBJ2-2 for the parts outside the CDR3, the full variable domain is KAGVTQTPRYLIKTRGQQVTLSCSPISGHRSVSWYQQTPGQGLQFLFEYFSETQRNKGNFPGRFSGRQFSNSRSEMNVSTLELGDSALYLCASSLSGEVTGELFFGEGSRLTVL.

The chain joins TRBV5-1 to TRBJ2-3, with TRBD1 identical over 7 bases. CDR1 and CDR2 from the germline V gene are SGHRS and YFSETQ. The CDR3 totals 15 residues. V lost 4 bases, J lost 4 bases, and 9 bases stayed unmatched. The CDR3 loop is CASSTNPGTADTQYF. The CDR3 nucleotides read TGCGCCAGCAGCACCAACCCCGGGACAGCAGATACGCAGTATTTT. Full variable domain (missing parts from reference TRBV5-1 and TRBJ2-3): KAGVTQTPRYLIKTRGQQVTLSCSPISGHRSVSWYQQTPGQGLQFLFEYFSETQRNKGNFPGRFSGRQFSNSRSEMNVSTLELGDSALYLCASSTNPGTADTQYFGPGTRLTVL.

This clonotype was counted a few times. This rearrangement joins TRBV5-1 to TRBJ2-5; TRBD2 matches 9 bases. The V gene's germline CDR1 is SGHRS and CDR2 YFSETQ. J lost 0 bases, V lost 3 bases, and 3 bases had no gene match. The CDR3 totals 15 residues. CDR3 residues: CASSWLAGNQETQYF. CDR3 in DNA: TGCGCCAGCAGCTGGCTAGCGGGGAACCAAGAGACCCAGTACTTC.

The chain recombines TRBV7-9 with TRBJ2-7, with D perhaps assigned TRBD1 or TRBD2 (5 bases each). The CDR3 has 14 residues. V was cut by 4 bases and J by 6 bases, with 16 bases left in between. Germline-derived CDR1 and CDR2 are SEHNR and FQNEAQ (reference sequence). The DNA of the CDR3 is TGTGCCAGCAGCTCAACACGGGGCCACACCGAGCAGTACGTC. This gives the protein CASSSTRGHTEQYV.

This clonotype was seen only a few times. The V and J genes are TRBV4-1 and TRBJ2-3; TRBD2 is a possible D gene (6 bases). V gave up 3 bases and J gave up 7 bases, with 26 bases separating them. CDR3 length: 18 amino acids. CDR1 and CDR2 (germline): MGHRA, YSYEKL. This CDR3 reads CASSHTRRGSGLAHTQYF. In DNA, the CDR3 is TGCGCCAGCAGCCACACCCGCCGGGGGAGCGGGTTGGCACATACGCAGTATTTT.

This clonotype was observed many times. The chain links TRBV6-5 to TRBJ2-1; D tentatively fits TRBD1 or TRBD2 (6 bases each). The CDR3 has 11 residues. V dropped 6 bases and J dropped 10 bases, with 10 bases sitting between them. CDR1 and CDR2 (germline): MNHEY, SVGAGI. CDR3 DNA sequence: TGTGCCAGCAGCCCCGGGGGCGAGCAGTTCTTC. The encoded protein is CASSPGGEQFF.

There are many counts of this clonotype. This rearrangement joins TRBV5-1 to TRBJ1-5; D not certain. The ends were cut back, 1 base at V and 5 bases at J, with 10 bases in the middle. Germline CDR1 reads SGHRS; CDR2 reads YFSETQ. The CDR3 sequence is 14 residues long. CDR3 sequence reads: CASSLNGYDQPQHF. In DNA, the CDR3 is TGCGCCAGCAGCTTGAACGGTTACGATCAGCCCCAGCATTTT. The full variable domain, in which reference TRBV5-1 and TRBJ1-5 provide the parts outside the CDR3, is KAGVTQTPRYLIKTRGQQVTLSCSPISGHRSVSWYQQTPGQGLQFLFEYFSETQRNKGNFPGRFSGRQFSNSRSEMNVSTLELGDSALYLCASSLNGYDQPQHFGDGTRLSIL.

The CDR3, as DNA: TGTGCCAGCACAGACAGCTCCTATAATTCACCCCTCCACTTT. Amino acid sequence: CASTDSSYNSPLHF. The V gene is TRBV27, the J gene TRBJ1-6; D perhaps matches TRBD1 (5 bases). Germline values: CDR1 MNHEY, CDR2 SMNVEV (reference sequence). The CDR3 runs to 14 residues. Trimming took 7 bases from V and 0 from J, leaving 7 bases between them.